This passage covers 13 T cell receptor beta chains from one sample sequenced in a study of tumor and adjacent non-tumor tissue in lung cancer. This sample's RNA came from whole unsorted tissue. A modified ARM-PCR protocol with three rounds of nested PCR amplified TCRbeta. TCRdb reanalysed the multiplex PCR reads using MiXCR and keeps one entry per CDR3 protein. Here the sample spans just over 200,000 distinct CDR3 sequences, around 70% being singletons. Sequenced input: lung tumor tissue. Receptors originate from a man between 60 and 70 years old with non-small cell lung cancer.

This clonotype was recorded a few times. A junction end diverges from the germline sequence, so it may reflect a read error. The V gene is TRBV6-5, the J gene TRBJ2-7; 7 nucleotides line up with TRBD1. The germline gives CDR1 MNHEY, CDR2 SVGAGI. This CDR3 has 12 residues. CDR3 in DNA: TGTGCCAGCACCGACAGGGCCTACGAGCATTACTTC. This codes for CASTDRAYEHYF.

This clonotype was found once. Possible read error: a much larger clone is one base away. The V and J genes are TRBV12-3 or TRBV12-4 and TRBJ1-6; 8 bases line up with TRBD1. The CDR3 sequence is 14 residues long. V was pared by 7 bases and J by 9 bases, with 8 bases of the junction left unmatched. CDR3 sequence: CASTGGQVCSPLHF. The CDR3 DNA is TGTGCCAGCACCGGGGGACAGGTGTGTTCACCCCTCCACTTT.

The chain joins TRBV20-1 to TRBJ1-2; no definite D call. CDR3 length: 12 residues. Trimming shortened V by 6 bases and J by 8 bases, and 16 bases separated the two germline ends. The germline V gene has CDR1 DFQATT and CDR2 SNEGSKA (reference sequence). DNA of the CDR3: TGCAGTGCGGTGACCTTAACGGGGGGCTACACCTTC. The encoded protein is CSAVTLTGGYTF.

To note about this clonotype: Germline and junction disagree at one end, which may indicate a read error. The rearrangement uses TRBV20-1 and TRBJ1-2; 8 bases are shared with TRBD1. This CDR3 spans 14 amino acids. The V gene's germline CDR1 is DFQATT and CDR2 SNEGSKA (reference sequence). CDR3 nucleotide sequence: TGCAGTGCTAGGACCGGGACAGGCCTCTATGACTACACCTTC. Translated: CSARTGTGLYDYTF.

As to this clonotype: This may arise from a read error, as a much more abundant clone is one base away. The rearrangement links TRBV20-1 to TRBJ1-5; D not certain. The length of the CDR3 is 14 residues. CDR1 DFQATT and CDR2 SNEGSKA come from the germline V gene (reference sequence). The germline V and J ends were trimmed by 3 bases and 9 bases, with 18 bases remaining between them. CDR3 region: CSASPVQPRLPQHF. The CDR3 DNA sequence: TGCAGTGCTAGTCCCGTCCAGCCGAGGCTGCCCCAGCATTTT.

Points on this clonotype: A much larger clone sits a single nucleotide away, making a read error possible. This chain connects TRBV12-3 or TRBV12-4 to TRBJ2-1; 8 bases agree with TRBD1. Losses at the gene ends were 4 bases for V and 2 bases for J; bases not matched to a gene: 7. CDR3 length: 16 amino acids. The CDR3 sequence: CASSSTWTGTYNEQFF. The CDR3 region has the DNA TGTGCCAGCAGTTCAACCTGGACAGGGACCTACAATGAGCAGTTCTTC.

V gene TRBV11-1 combines with J gene TRBJ2-1; 12 bases agree with TRBD2. Germline trimming cut 6 bases from V and 0 bases from J; bases unmatched to any gene: 9. Germline values: CDR1 SGHAT, CDR2 FQDESV (reference sequence). This CDR3 has 18 amino acids. In DNA, the CDR3 is TGTGCCAGCAGTGCCGAGCTAGCGGGGGGGAGCTCCTACAATGAGCAGTTCTTC. Translated, it gives CASSAELAGGSSYNEQFF.

Note on this clonotype: The conserved phenylalanine or tryptophan normally closing the CDR3 is absent here, so this likely arose from a read error. The chain joins TRBV20-1 to TRBJ1-2; tentatively, D is TRBD1 (5 bases). Between the trimmed V and J ends, which lost 6 bases and 5 bases, there was a span of 22 bases. This CDR3 has 15 amino acids. Germline V gene sequence: CDR1 DFQATT, CDR2 SNEGSKA (reference sequence). CDR3 sequence reads: CSAPRVGEVDYGYTY. The DNA for the CDR3 is TGCAGTGCCCCAAGGGTGGGGGAGGTCGATTATGGCTACACCTAC.

Regarding this clonotype: Germline is not matched at one junction end, which may reflect a read error. The V and J genes are TRBV12-3 or TRBV12-4 and TRBJ2-7; D may be TRBD1 (5 bases). This CDR3 spans 16 amino acids. The CDR3: CVSSLFFGQGRNEQYF. The CDR3 region has the DNA TGTGTCAGCAGTTTATTTTTCGGGCAGGGTAGGAACGAGCAGTACTTC.

On this clonotype: A much bigger clone sits one base away, suggesting this may be a read error. The chain is built from TRBV6-6 and TRBJ2-2, with a tentative D call TRBD2 (5 bases). The CDR3 covers 14 residues. Per germline, CDR1 MNHNY and CDR2 SVGAGI (reference sequence). CDR3 sequence: CATQALTNTGEMFF. The CDR3 DNA reads as TGTGCCACTCAGGCGCTCACGAACACCGGGGAGATGTTTTTT.

The sample holds many counts of this clonotype. This chain uses TRBV6-1 with TRBJ1-6, with D perhaps matching TRBD1 (5 bases). The ends were cut back, 10 bases at V and 5 bases at J, with 12 bases in the middle. The germline V gene has CDR1 MNHNS and CDR2 SASEGT. The CDR3 extends over 13 amino acids. The CDR3 sequence is CATGTGDNSPLHF. CDR3 DNA: TGTGCCACCGGGACGGGTGATAATTCACCCCTCCACTTT.

The V call is TRBV28, the J call TRBJ1-5; tentatively, D is TRBD1 (5 bases). The ends were cut back, 6 bases at V and 10 bases at J, with 19 bases in the middle. Germline assignment: CDR1 MDHEN and CDR2 SYDVKM. This CDR3 has 14 residues. CDR3 amino acids: CASRTGTPDLPQHF. The DNA for the CDR3 is TGTGCCAGCAGAACCGGGACGCCTGACTTACCCCAGCATTTT.

As concerns this clonotype: The junction departs from the called germline gene at one end, perhaps through a read error. The chain uses TRBV20-1 and TRBJ2-7; no definite D call. Germline V gene lookup returns CDR1 DFQATT and CDR2 SNEGSKA (reference sequence). This CDR3 comprises 14 residues. The CDR3 coding sequence is TGCAGTGCTAGTAAGGGATACAACTCCTACGAGCAGTGCTTC. The encoded protein is CSASKGYNSYEQCF.